The TCR beta chain described here comes from a study of shared clonotypes between healthy human individuals. V lost 0 bases and J lost 6, with 0 bases in between. The CDR3 has 11 residues. CDR1 and CDR2 (germline): SGHDN, FVKESK. Clones were read by immunoSEQ multiplex PCR, and TCRdb kept only the in-frame ones, dropping some. Of around 1,900,000 clones in the sample, 80% to 95% were seen once. Naive-designated CD8 cells lacked CD45RO, were positively enriched for CCR7, and omitted terminally differentiated effector memory CD45RA+ cells. This clone appeared once. The chain couples TRBV14 to TRBJ2-4; no firm D call. This sequence was found in a man aged 18 to 35 in good health. Some clones in this sample may be carry-over from other donors' samples. Specimen: naive CD8+ T cells from PBMCs. CDR3 sequence reads: CASSQENIQYF. In DNA form, the CDR3 reads TGTGCCAGCAGCCAAGAAAACATTCAGTACTTC. The whole variable domain, remainder taken from reference TRBV14 and TRBJ2-4, is EAGVTQFPSHSVIEKGQTVTLRCDPISGHDNLYWYRRVMGKEIKFLLHFVKESKQDESGMPNNRFLAERTGGTYSTLKVQPAELEDSGVYFCASSQENIQYFGAGTRLSVL.